Below, 11 T cell receptor beta chains from the same sample are listed, as sequenced in a study of blood T cells in healthy people across ages. Next came a second PCR, run for about 7 to 12 cycles, which used a sample-barcoded 5' primer along with a J-beta primer mix. TCRdb independently ran MiXCR on the 5' RACE reads; one entry per CDR3 protein. Found here are 1.5 million to 2 million distinct CDR3 sequences, roughly 27% of them singletons; the top ten hold roughly 8%. The source material was blood. Receptor source: a woman under 40 in good health.

The rearrangement joins TRBV6-2 or TRBV6-3 to TRBJ1-5, with 8 bases matching TRBD1. Germline V lookup: CDR1 MNHEY, CDR2 SVGEGT. The J segment lost 1 base and the V segment lost 6 bases, leaving 8 bases of the junction unmatched. The CDR3 has 16 amino acids. Here the CDR3 reads CASRQGGQVSNQPQHF. The CDR3 DNA sequence: TGTGCCAGCAGGCAGGGGGGACAGGTGAGCAATCAGCCCCAGCATTTT.

In its sample, this clonotype was seen many times. The chain recombines TRBV9 with TRBJ1-2; TRBD1 is a possible D gene (6 bases). Trimming pared 4 bases from V and 4 bases from J, leaving 14 bases between. Germline-derived CDR1 and CDR2 are SGDLS and YYNGEE. This CDR3 contains 14 residues. CDR3 DNA: TGTGCCAGCAGCCGTACAGGGTGGGGCTATGGCTACACCTTC. It specifies CASSRTGWGYGYTF.

The chain recombines TRBV4-1 with TRBJ2-4; a weak D match, TRBD1 (6 bases). The germline V gene encodes CDR1 MGHRA and CDR2 YSYEKL. The V end was cut by 5 bases, the J end by 0 bases, with 11 bases between. CDR3 length equals 15 residues. CDR3 nucleotide sequence: TGCGCCAGCAGCGCCGGACAGTTAGCCAAAAACATTCAGTACTTC. It translates to CASSAGQLAKNIQYF.

The chain links TRBV20-1 to TRBJ2-1; perhaps TRBD2 as D (7 bases). V was cut by 0 bases and J by 8 bases, with 11 bases left in between. Looked up from germline, CDR1 is DFQATT and CDR2 is SNEGSKA (reference sequence). The CDR3 contains 13 residues. The CDR3 is CSAREGGDDEQFF. CDR3 sequence (DNA): TGCAGTGCTAGAGAAGGGGGGGACGATGAGCAGTTCTTC.

This clonotype showed up just a few times. The genes are TRBV6-5 and TRBJ2-7; 10 bases are shared with TRBD2. Trimming cost V 0 bases and J 5 bases; bases outside gene matches: 7. CDR3 length equals 16 residues. The germline gives CDR1 MNHEY, CDR2 SVGAGI. CDR3 sequence reads: CASSYSMLAGAHEQYF. CDR3 nucleotides: TGTGCCAGCAGTTACTCGATGCTAGCGGGAGCTCACGAGCAGTACTTC.

The gene calls are TRBV5-1 and TRBJ2-5; 7 bases align to TRBD2. V trimming: 3 bases; J trimming: 5 bases; junction bases outside the gene matches: 7. This CDR3 contains 14 residues. Germline V lookup: CDR1 SGHRS, CDR2 YFSETQ. For the CDR3, the DNA is TGCGCCAGCAGCTGGTACCGGGGGGAGGAGACCCAGTACTTC. This encodes CASSWYRGEETQYF.

About this clonotype itself: Being one base from a much bigger clone, this may be a read error. This chain joins TRBV27 and TRBJ1-2; 7 bases are a match to TRBD1. Germline V gene lookup returns CDR1 MNHEY and CDR2 SMNVEV (reference sequence). The CDR3 is 18 amino acids. CDR3 in DNA: TGTGCCTGCAGTTTAGTCCTGGCAGGGGGTCACATAAACTATGGCTACACCTTC. As protein: CACSLVLAGGHINYGYTF.

This clonotype was observed a handful of times. The chain carries TRBV12-5 and TRBJ2-1; TRBD1 matches 9 bases. V lost 3 bases to trimming and J lost 7 bases; unmatched junction nucleotides: 10. Germline V gene lookup returns CDR1 LGHNT and CDR2 FRNRAP. The CDR3 totals 16 residues. CDR3 region: CASGFPQGASGNEQFF. CDR3 nucleotides: TGTGCTAGTGGTTTTCCACAGGGGGCATCCGGAAATGAGCAGTTCTTC.

Points on this clonotype: A junction boundary mismatches the germline segment, possibly from a read error. V and J are TRBV6-5 and TRBJ2-2; 11 bases agree with TRBD1. The germline gives CDR1 MNHEY, CDR2 SVGAGI. The CDR3 consists of 16 residues. The CDR3 region is CASSHSDRGRTGELFF. The CDR3 nucleotides are TGTGCCAGCAGTCACTCGGACAGGGGGCGCACCGGGGAGCTGTTTTTT.

This clonotype was seen a few times. This chain connects TRBV2 to TRBJ1-3; 7 bases are shared with TRBD1. This CDR3 comprises 15 residues. With 6 bases clipped from V and 0 bases from J, the junction kept 5 bases outside the gene matches. Germline lookup yields CDR1 SNHLY and CDR2 FYNNEI. The CDR3 DNA sequence: TGTGCCAGCAGAGGGACAGAGTTCTCTGGAAACACCATATATTTT. Protein sequence: CASRGTEFSGNTIYF. Using reference TRBV2 and TRBJ1-3 for the parts outside the CDR3, the full variable domain is EPEVTQTPSHQVTQMGQEVILRCVPISNHLYFYWYRQILGQKVEFLVSFYNNEISEKSEIFDDQFSVERPDGSNFTLKIRSTKLEDSAMYFCASRGTEFSGNTIYFGEGSWLTVV.

The chain is built from TRBV11-1 and TRBJ1-1; D call uncertain. V lost 6 bases, J lost 2 bases, and 13 bases lay in between. Germline assignment: CDR1 SGHAT and CDR2 FQDESV (reference sequence). The CDR3 has 14 residues. The chain's CDR3 is CASRITTTNTEAFF. CDR3 DNA sequence: TGTGCCAGCAGAATAACGACCACTAACACTGAAGCTTTCTTT.